This T cell receptor beta chain was observed in a study of shared clonotypes between healthy human individuals. Study-wide findings and caveats: Larger estimated richness was generally recorded for naive subsets relative to memory subsets. Clonotypes shared by all four donors outscored non-shared clonotypes in generation probability.

Every immunoSEQ plate was one replicate of a subset's evenly spread DNA. Measured with immunoSEQ multiplex PCR; TCRdb has only the in-frame clones, and not every one. In the table there are over a million clones, around 97% of which are singletons. With respect to this clone: Its antigen is as yet unknown. In the same sample, other DNA sequences code for this CDR3.

All donors were Caucasian adults living in Nashville, Tennessee. The germline CDR1 and CDR2 sequences are SGHAT and FQNNGV. Trimming removed 5 bases at V and 4 bases at J, with 12 bases between. CDR3 length: 13 amino acids. The gene calls are TRBV11-2 and TRBJ2-7; the D is unclear. The specimen sequenced was naive CD4+ T cells sorted from blood. The subset denotes: CD45RA+ positively selected. This sequence originates from a man younger than 40 in good health. CDR3 sequence: CASSQRRAYEQYF. In nucleotides, the CDR3 is TGTGCCAGCAGCCAACGACGCGCTTACGAGCAGTACTTC. The full variable domain, its missing parts supplied by reference TRBV11-2 and TRBJ2-7, is EAGVAQSPRYKIIEKRQSVAFWCNPISGHATLYWYQQILGQGPKLLIQFQNNGVVDDSQLPKDRFSAERLKGVDSTLKIQPAKLEDSAVYLCASSQRRAYEQYFGPGTRLTVT.